These 11 T cell receptor beta chains came from one sample sequenced in a study of blood T cell repertoires in COVID-19. TCRdb's table, derived via immunoSEQ multiplex PCR, lists solely in-frame clones and lacks some. The sample lists about 32,000 clones; more than 70% were seen once. Sequencing was carried out using peripheral blood. The receptors here all came from a man aged 60 to 69 with active or convalescent COVID-19.

This clone was recorded once. J is TRBJ1-2 and V is TRBV10-3; maybe TRBD1 (5 bases). The V end lost 3 bases, the J end lost 2 bases, and 13 bases lay between the germline ends. The germline V gene has CDR1 ENHRY and CDR2 SYGVKD. The CDR3 runs to 15 residues. Here the CDR3 reads CAISEKRQPNYGYTF. CDR3 in DNA: TGTGCCATCAGTGAAAAGAGACAGCCCAACTATGGCTACACCTTC.

The V call is TRBV6-5, the J call TRBJ2-1; 9 positions match TRBD2. The germline V gene encodes CDR1 MNHEY and CDR2 SVGAGI. This CDR3 spans 15 amino acids. The trim removed 6 bases at V and 6 bases at J, leaving 9 bases unmatched. This CDR3 reads CASRPSGTIVNEQFF. The CDR3 nucleotides are TGTGCCAGCAGACCTAGCGGGACAATCGTCAATGAGCAGTTCTTC.

The chain carries TRBV10-3 and TRBJ2-3; 9 nucleotides align to TRBD2. Germline V gives CDR1 ENHRY, CDR2 SYGVKD. V lost 3 bases, J lost 3 bases, and 7 bases stayed unmatched. The CDR3 runs 16 residues. The CDR3 nucleotides are TGTGCCATCAGTGACTTTAGCGGGGGCAAAACAGATACGCAGTATTTT. Residues: CAISDFSGGKTDTQYF.

The V gene is TRBV7-9, the J gene TRBJ1-2; the D gene is possibly TRBD1 (6 bases). CDR3 length: 15 residues. Germline V gene sequence: CDR1 SEHNR, CDR2 FQNEAQ (reference sequence). The V gene lost 5 bases and the J gene lost 4 bases, with 17 bases spanning the gap. In nucleotides, the CDR3 is TGTGCCAGCAGCACGGAAGGGGACATGCGCTATGGCTACACCTTC. This translates into CASSTEGDMRYGYTF. Full variable domain (missing parts from reference TRBV7-9 and TRBJ1-2): DTGVSQNPRHKITKRGQNVTFRCDPISEHNRLYWYRQTLGQGPEFLTYFQNEAQLEKSRLLSDRFSAERPKGSFSTLEIQRTEQGDSAMYLCASSTEGDMRYGYTFGSGTRLTVV.

The chain is built from TRBV5-6 and TRBJ1-3, with TRBD1 as a possible D gene (5 bases). CDR3 length: 15 amino acids. The V gene's germline CDR1 is SGHDT and CDR2 YYEEEE. V lost 2 bases and J 1 base, leaving 10 bases between the germline ends. The chain's CDR3 is CASSLGVGSGNTIYF. The CDR3 nucleotides read TGTGCCAGCAGCTTAGGGGTCGGGTCTGGAAACACCATATATTTT.

The chain couples TRBV9 to TRBJ2-1; 13 positions agree with TRBD2. The germline V gene has CDR1 SGDLS and CDR2 YYNGEE. CDR3 length: 19 residues. V lost 4 bases and J lost 4; bases outside the gene matches: 14. CDR3 sequence (DNA): TGTGCCAGCAGCCCCGAAGGGACTAGCGGGAAGGTTTATTACAATGAGCAGTTCTTC. It codes for CASSPEGTSGKVYYNEQFF.

V and J are TRBV10-1 and TRBJ1-1; perhaps TRBD1 as D (5 bases). The length of the CDR3 is 13 residues. CDR1 and CDR2 (germline): WNHNN, SYGVQD (reference sequence). The V end was cut by 4 bases, the J end by 3 bases, with 9 bases between. The CDR3 DNA is TGCGCCAGCAGTGCAGGGATCGACACTGAAGCTTTCTTT. Protein sequence: CASSAGIDTEAFF.

The V and J genes are TRBV5-1 and TRBJ1-1; D perhaps matches TRBD1 (5 bases). This CDR3 has 15 amino acids. Trimming removed 3 bases at V and 1 base at J, with 13 bases between. The V gene's germline CDR1 is SGHRS and CDR2 YFSETQ. CDR3 DNA sequence: TGCGCCAGCAGCTCAACGACAGCGCCGAACACTGAAGCTTTCTTT. As protein: CASSSTTAPNTEAFF.

V gene TRBV28 combines with J gene TRBJ1-2; D is unresolved. V lost 3 bases to trimming and J lost 6 bases, with 14 bases between them. The CDR3 covers 14 residues. Germline CDR1 reads MDHEN; CDR2 reads SYDVKM. Written as DNA, the CDR3 is TGTGCCAGCAGTTTTCCCGGGGTGGAAAATGGCTACACCTTC. Translated, it gives CASSFPGVENGYTF.

The chain has TRBV15 and TRBJ2-1; 8 positions agree with TRBD2. Germline loops: CDR1 LNHNV, CDR2 YYDKDF (reference sequence). This CDR3 has 18 amino acids. V shed 0 bases, J shed 2 bases, and the junction held 9 bases outside the gene matches. The CDR3 DNA sequence: TGTGCCACCAGCAGAGATCTCGCGGGGGGCCAAACCTACAATGAGCAGTTCTTC. It yields the protein CATSRDLAGGQTYNEQFF.

The chain recombines TRBV7-9 with TRBJ1-2; D possibly corresponds to TRBD1 (6 bases). There are 14 residues in the CDR3. Trimming shortened V by 5 bases and J by 7 bases, and 17 bases separated the two germline ends. Germline V lookup: CDR1 SEHNR, CDR2 FQNEAQ (reference sequence). The CDR3 spells CASSPDITGFGYTF. CDR3 in DNA: TGTGCCAGCAGCCCTGATATTACAGGGTTTGGCTACACCTTC.